This entry features one T cell receptor (beta chain) sequence. These data come from a study of blood T cell repertoires in COVID-19. Study at large: T cells, B-cell-depleted T cells, or PBMCs supplied cDNA or gDNA.

Per the study methods: The assay estimated nucleated cells by amplifying reference gene primers. Clones were read by immunoSEQ multiplex PCR, and TCRdb kept only the in-frame ones, dropping some. V, J and clone size are taken as reported in that table, and D and trimming were inferred from the DNA itself. The sample lists some 94,000 clones, more than 75% occurring once. V was clipped by 1 base and J by 1 base, with 5 bases between them. The CDR3 is 13 residues long. Germline lookup yields CDR1 SGHRS and CDR2 YFSETQ. The receptor's source is a human donor in a cohort sampled during active COVID-19. The sample was peripheral blood. The chain carries TRBV5-1 and TRBJ1-2, with no clear D. CDR3 nucleotides: TGCGCCAGCAGCTTGAATTATAACTATGGCTACACCTTC. Translated: CASSLNYNYGYTF.